This passage covers 27 T cell receptor beta chains from one sample sequenced in a study of T-cell reconstitution after alpha-beta-depleted transplantation in children. Library preparation (for TCRbeta) was performed with unique molecular identifiers. One entry per CDR3 protein, called by TCRdb with MiXCR from the PCR reads. In the table there are about 980,000 distinct CDR3 sequences, around 30% of which are singletons. The sequencing used PBMCs, mostly from graft donor cells, collected 360 days after TCRalphabeta/CD19-depleted stem cell transplant. The receptor set was obtained from a boy less than two years old who had a stem cell transplant for SCID, so the T cells may come from the graft donor.

This clonotype was seen more than once but under ten times. This chain links TRBV28 with TRBJ2-3; 10 bases line up with TRBD1. The junction had 6 bases not matched to a gene; V was cut back by 4 bases and J by 2 bases. The CDR3 is 16 residues long. Per the germline V gene, CDR1 is MDHEN and CDR2 is SYDVKM. The CDR3 region has the DNA TGTGCCAGCAGTTCGAGACAGGGGGCGTACACAGATACGCAGTATTTT. Its translation is CASSSRQGAYTDTQYF.

This clonotype was counted between two and nine times. The chain uses TRBV25-1 and TRBJ2-1; the match to TRBD1 covers 8 bases. Germline trimming cut 1 base from V and 7 bases from J; bases unmatched to any gene: 12. From germline, CDR1 is MGHDK and CDR2 SYGVNS. The CDR3 totals 17 residues. CDR3 bases: TGTGCCAGCAGTGAATTGCGGACAGGGCCCTACTTGAATGAGCAGTTCTTC. Encoded protein: CASSELRTGPYLNEQFF.

The gene calls are TRBV12-5 and TRBJ2-1; 7 bases match TRBD2. Per germline, CDR1 LGHNT and CDR2 FRNRAP. CDR3 size: 16 residues. Trimming removed 7 bases from V and 4 bases from J; junction bases left unmatched: 13. The CDR3 is CASAYIRGGGYNEQFF. DNA of the CDR3: TGTGCTAGTGCCTATATTCGGGGCGGGGGATACAATGAGCAGTTCTTC.

This clonotype was detected a few times. The chain couples TRBV11-2 to TRBJ1-1; possibly TRBD1 for D (5 bases). This CDR3 is built from 16 residues. Deletions cut 2 bases from V and 10 bases from J, with 23 bases between. The germline V gene encodes CDR1 SGHAT and CDR2 FQNNGV. CDR3: CASSLRGGEAFWGAFF. CDR3 nucleotides: TGTGCCAGCAGCTTAAGAGGAGGGGAGGCCTTTTGGGGAGCTTTCTTT.

This clonotype was seen only a few times. The chain couples TRBV10-2 to TRBJ2-3, with TRBD2 matching over 9 bases. CDR1 is WSHSY and CDR2 is SAAADI in the germline V gene. The CDR3 has 16 residues. Trimming cost V 6 bases and J 1 base; bases outside gene matches: 8. DNA for the CDR3: TGCGCCAGCAGCGCTATGACTAGCGGAGGCACAGATACGCAGTATTTT. This translates into CASSAMTSGGTDTQYF.

This clonotype has just a few counts. V gene TRBV12-3 or TRBV12-4 combines with J gene TRBJ1-1; D is unclear. Trimming shortened V by 5 bases and J by 0 bases, and 13 bases separated the two germline ends. This CDR3 is built from 15 residues. The CDR3 sequence: CASSPFPFMNTEAFF. CDR3 DNA sequence: TGTGCCAGCAGTCCTTTTCCCTTCATGAACACTGAAGCTTTCTTT.

The rearrangement links TRBV7-2 to TRBJ2-1, with 7 bases matching TRBD1. The CDR3 sequence is 16 residues long. The junction had 16 bases not matched to a gene; V was cut back by 5 bases and J by 9 bases. The germline V gene encodes CDR1 SGHTA and CDR2 FQGNSA. DNA for the CDR3: TGTGCCAGCAGCCCGCGGAGCGACAGGGTTCTCTCTGAGCAGTTCTTC. Translated: CASSPRSDRVLSEQFF.

This clonotype has a handful of counts. This chain links TRBV4-2 with TRBJ2-3; no reliable D call. The V and J ends lost 2 bases and 3 bases respectively, with 18 bases between them. The CDR3 has 17 amino acids. The V gene's germline CDR1 is LGHNA and CDR2 YNFKEQ. The CDR3 reads CASSQFVHLEATDTQYF. The CDR3 nucleotides are TGTGCCAGCAGCCAATTTGTTCACCTTGAGGCAACAGATACGCAGTATTTT.

The gene calls are TRBV18 and TRBJ2-1, with a possible D match to TRBD1 (6 bases). V dropped 0 bases and J dropped 6 bases, with 18 bases sitting between them. CDR3 length: 17 residues. The germline V gene encodes CDR1 KGHSH and CDR2 LQKENI. The CDR3 nucleotides read TGTGCCAGCTCACCACCGAGCGGCTGGGGGCATAGCAATGAGCAGTTCTTC. Translated: CASSPPSGWGHSNEQFF.

The table lists this clonotype with many counts. This chain's CDR3 is CASSLGGRVADTQYF. The CDR3 DNA sequence: TGTGCCAGCAGTTTAGGGGGCCGGGTGGCAGATACGCAGTATTTT. The chain is built from TRBV28 and TRBJ2-3; TRBD1 is a possible D gene (6 bases). Germline V lookup: CDR1 MDHEN, CDR2 SYDVKM. Between the trimmed V and J ends, which lost 2 bases and 4 bases, there was a span of 13 bases. This CDR3 is 15 amino acids long.

V usage is TRBV20-1 and J usage is TRBJ2-3; weak D call: TRBD2 (6 bases). CDR1 and CDR2 from the germline V gene are DFQATT and SNEGSKA (reference sequence). V gave up 2 bases and J gave up 4 bases, with 19 bases separating them. The CDR3 has 16 amino acids. CDR3 sequence (DNA): TGCAGTGCTAGAATTGGGTGGCGGGGCCCCCCAGATACGCAGTATTTT. It yields the protein CSARIGWRGPPDTQYF.

This chain joins TRBV20-1 and TRBJ2-5, with TRBD1 as a possible D gene (6 bases). This CDR3 is built from 16 residues. CDR1 is DFQATT and CDR2 is SNEGSKA in the germline V gene (reference sequence). The V and J ends lost 5 bases and 1 base respectively, with 20 bases between them. As DNA, the CDR3 is TGCAGTGCTGCTCTGGACAGCGGAGTGCCCCAAGAGACCCAGTACTTC. It is translated as CSAALDSGVPQETQYF.

V gene TRBV19 combines with J gene TRBJ1-1, with TRBD1 as a possible D gene (5 bases). Germline CDR1 and CDR2: LNHDA and SQIVND (reference sequence). CDR3 size: 15 residues. Trimming removed 5 bases from V and 4 bases from J, with 17 bases in between. In nucleotides, the CDR3 is TGTGCCAGTAGTCCCCCCGGGGGTGGTGGCACTGAAGCTTTCTTT. Its protein is CASSPPGGGGTEAFF.

This clonotype was picked up a small number of times. The rearrangement joins TRBV19 to TRBJ1-1; 7 bases are shared with TRBD1. Germline V gene data show CDR1 as LNHDA and CDR2 as SQIVND (reference sequence). The CDR3 runs 13 residues. The V gene end was trimmed by 3 bases and the J gene end by 6 bases; junction bases not matched to a gene: 4. The CDR3 loop reads CASSMTGRSEAFF. The CDR3 region has the DNA TGTGCCAGTAGTATGACAGGGCGCTCTGAAGCTTTCTTT.

The chain joins TRBV30 to TRBJ2-7, with D hard to call. Germline V gene sequence: CDR1 GTSNPN, CDR2 SVGIG (reference sequence). This CDR3 has 11 residues. The V and J ends lost 1 base and 5 bases respectively, with 6 bases between them. The CDR3 loop reads CAWSEGNEQYF. In DNA form, the CDR3 reads TGTGCCTGGAGTGAGGGCAACGAGCAGTACTTC.

V gene TRBV7-6 combines with J gene TRBJ2-1; D is unclear. The CDR3 spans 16 residues. Germline loops: CDR1 SGHVS, CDR2 FNYEAQ. V was pared by 5 bases and J by 3 bases, with 17 bases between. CDR3 bases: TGTGCCAGCAGCCTCTTGACACCTCACCTCTACAATGAGCAGTTCTTC. Translation: CASSLLTPHLYNEQFF.

This clonotype was detected only a few times. J is TRBJ2-2 and V is TRBV15; D is ambiguous. Per the germline V gene, CDR1 is LNHNV and CDR2 is YYDKDF (reference sequence). The CDR3 runs to 13 residues. V dropped 3 bases and J dropped 6 bases, with 8 bases sitting between them. For the CDR3, the DNA is TGTGCCACCAGCAGCCGACCCGCCGGGGAGCTGTTTTTT. It codes for CATSSRPAGELFF.

This clonotype was seen at least ten times. This chain connects TRBV2 to TRBJ2-5, with TRBD1 as a possible D gene (5 bases). The CDR3 extends over 12 amino acids. V lost 2 bases and J 5 bases, leaving 6 bases between the germline ends. CDR1 and CDR2 from the germline V gene are SNHLY and FYNNEI. The CDR3 DNA is TGTGCCAGCAGTGAATGGGGCGAGACCCAGTACTTC. The encoded protein is CASSEWGETQYF.

CDR3: CASTPGLVSDTQYF. Here the CDR3 DNA reads TGTGCCAGCACCCCGGGACTAGTTTCAGATACGCAGTATTTT. The chain couples TRBV12-3 or TRBV12-4 to TRBJ2-3, with 8 bases that match TRBD2. The V gene end was trimmed by 7 bases and the J gene end by 4 bases; junction bases not matched to a gene: 7. The CDR3 length is 14 residues.

The chain couples TRBV28 to TRBJ2-3; D gene ambiguous. Germline lookup yields CDR1 MDHEN and CDR2 SYDVKM. The CDR3 consists of 16 residues. V dropped 7 bases and J dropped 2 bases, with 19 bases sitting between them. The CDR3 reads CASKTAEVTTTDTQYF. As DNA, the CDR3 is TGTGCCAGCAAAACCGCCGAAGTTACGACCACAGATACGCAGTATTTT. Full variable domain (rest looked up from reference TRBV28 and TRBJ2-3): DVKVTQSSRYLVKRTGEKVFLECVQDMDHENMFWYRQDPGLGLRLIYFSYDVKMKEKGDIPEGYSVSREKKERFSLILESASTNQTSMYLCASKTAEVTTTDTQYFGPGTRLTVL.

The J gene is TRBJ1-1, the V gene TRBV20-1, with TRBD1 identical over 10 bases. CDR3 size: 12 residues. Germline loops: CDR1 DFQATT, CDR2 SNEGSKA (reference sequence). Trimming removed 4 bases from V and 11 bases from J; junction bases left unmatched: 7. DNA for the CDR3: TGCAGTGCTACCAGACAGGGGGCGAGGGCTTTCTTT. Translation gives CSATRQGARAFF.

The chain has TRBV5-1 and TRBJ1-2; D gene uncertain. Trimming took off 0 bases at V and 3 bases at J, with 12 bases between the two ends. CDR3 length: 15 amino acids. Germline V gene data show CDR1 as SGHRS and CDR2 as YFSETQ. The CDR3 protein is CASSLDWAPDYGYTF. Written as DNA, the CDR3 is TGCGCCAGCAGCTTGGATTGGGCCCCAGACTATGGCTACACCTTC.

This rearrangement joins TRBV3-1 to TRBJ2-3; 16 bases line up with TRBD2. This CDR3 region has 19 residues. The germline V gene has CDR1 LGHDT and CDR2 YNNKEL (reference sequence). V dropped 6 bases and J dropped 4; count of bases not matched to a gene: 13. This CDR3 is CASSPPGLAGGVVSDTQYF. CDR3 DNA: TGTGCCAGCAGTCCCCCGGGACTAGCGGGGGGGGTAGTTTCAGATACGCAGTATTTT.

The gene calls are TRBV20-1 and TRBJ2-7; 7 bases match TRBD1. J gave up 1 base and V 0 bases, and 12 bases lay outside the gene matches. Germline V gene sequence: CDR1 DFQATT, CDR2 SNEGSKA (reference sequence). This CDR3 has 17 residues. The CDR3 nucleotides are TGCAGTGCTAGAGAGGGGGCACAGGGGAAGAGGTCCTACGAGCAGTACTTC. This encodes CSAREGAQGKRSYEQYF.

The sample holds a few counts of this clonotype. V and J are TRBV15 and TRBJ2-5; D possibly uses TRBD1 or TRBD2 (6 bases each). The length of the CDR3 is 16 residues. Germline V lookup: CDR1 LNHNV, CDR2 YYDKDF (reference sequence). V lost 0 bases and J lost 3, with 14 bases in between. CDR3 amino acids: CATSRDPEGGKETQYF. DNA of the CDR3: TGTGCCACCAGCAGAGATCCGGAAGGGGGGAAAGAGACCCAGTACTTC. Complete variable domain (other parts from reference TRBV15 and TRBJ2-5): DAMVIQNPRYQVTQFGKPVTLSCSQTLNHNVMYWYQQKSSQAPKLLFHYYDKDFNNEADTPDNFQSRRPNTSFCFLDIRSPGLGDTAMYLCATSRDPEGGKETQYFGPGTRLLVL.

This chain uses TRBV12-3 or TRBV12-4 with TRBJ2-3; D ambiguous. With 6 bases removed from V and 0 bases from J, the gap between germline ends came to 10 bases. This CDR3 is built from 14 residues. The CDR3 bases are TGTGCCAGCAGACCCGATAAAAGCACAGATACGCAGTATTTT. This codes for CASRPDKSTDTQYF.

This clonotype has more than one count but fewer than ten. This chain connects TRBV13 to TRBJ1-6; D not certain. The CDR3 consists of 14 residues. Germline-derived CDR1 and CDR2 are PRHDT and FYEKMQ (reference sequence). Between the trimmed V and J ends, which lost 2 bases and 7 bases, there was a span of 9 bases. The CDR3 DNA sequence: TGTGCCAGCAGCTTAAGTCGGAGAAATTCACCCCTCCACTTT. Its translation: CASSLSRRNSPLHF. The full variable domain, in which reference TRBV13 and TRBJ1-6 provide the parts outside the CDR3, is AAGVIQSPRHLIKEKRETATLKCYPIPRHDTVYWYQQGPGQDPQFLISFYEKMQSDKGSIPDRFSAQQFSDYHSELNMSSLELGDSALYFCASSLSRRNSPLHFGNGTRLTVT.